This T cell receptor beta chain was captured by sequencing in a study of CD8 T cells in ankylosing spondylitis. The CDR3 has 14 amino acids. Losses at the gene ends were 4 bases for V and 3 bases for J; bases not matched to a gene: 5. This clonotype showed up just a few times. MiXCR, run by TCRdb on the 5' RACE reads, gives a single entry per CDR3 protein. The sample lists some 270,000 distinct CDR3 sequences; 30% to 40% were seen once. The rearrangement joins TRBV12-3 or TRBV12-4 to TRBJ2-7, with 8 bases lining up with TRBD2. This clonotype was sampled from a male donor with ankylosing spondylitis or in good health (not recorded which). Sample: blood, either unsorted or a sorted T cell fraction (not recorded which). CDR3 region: CASSSGLAIYEQYF. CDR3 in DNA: TGTGCCAGCAGTTCAGGACTAGCTATCTACGAGCAGTACTTC.